Each of the 27 T cell receptor beta chains below was sequenced from the same sample in a study of post-analysis software for immune sequencing data. These receptors have no known antigen. Unique molecular identifiers were present in the TCR beta cDNA libraries. Using its own MiXCR run on the PCR reads, TCRdb lists one record per CDR3 protein. This sample has roughly 570,000 distinct CDR3 sequences, with under 40% found just once. Whole-study results and caveats: Patients used about 5 TRBV segments, including TRBV5-6, TRBV5-1 and TRBV20-1, more often than controls.

The material sequenced was blood. These receptors all come from a girl aged 2-17 years with multiple sclerosis.

This clonotype was counted ten times or more. V is TRBV4-1 and J is TRBJ2-2; TRBD2 aligns across 8 bases. V trimming: 4 bases; J trimming: 0 bases; junction bases outside the gene matches: 4. In germline, CDR1 is MGHRA, CDR2 YSYEKL. There are 16 residues in the CDR3. CDR3: CASSLAGGPNTGELFF. CDR3 sequence (DNA): TGCGCCAGCAGCCTTGCGGGGGGCCCGAACACCGGGGAGCTGTTTTTT.

This clonotype occurred a few times. The chain links TRBV6-8 to TRBJ1-1; unclear D gene. This CDR3 contains 12 residues. Germline CDR1 MNHGY, CDR2 SAAAGT. V was clipped by 10 bases and J by 2 bases, with 11 bases between them. The CDR3 loop is CAKTQQNTEAFF. CDR3 bases: TGTGCCAAGACTCAACAAAACACTGAAGCTTTCTTT.

This clonotype showed up just a few times. This chain connects TRBV12-3 or TRBV12-4 to TRBJ2-4; no reliable D call. With 3 bases removed from V and 4 bases from J, the gap between germline ends came to 7 bases. The CDR3 loop spans 13 amino acids. The CDR3 loop reads CASSLSQKNIQYF. As DNA, the CDR3 is TGTGCCAGCAGTTTGAGTCAGAAAAACATTCAGTACTTC.

The V and J genes are TRBV24-1 and TRBJ2-1, with D unresolved. The CDR3 has 16 residues. Per germline, CDR1 KGHDR and CDR2 SFDVKD. V was pared by 10 bases and J by 0 bases, with 18 bases between. The CDR3 region is CATNSRKASSYNEQFF. The CDR3 nucleotides read TGTGCCACTAACTCTCGGAAGGCGAGCTCCTACAATGAGCAGTTCTTC.

This clonotype was found a few times. This chain joins TRBV6-1 and TRBJ2-5, with 12 bases matching TRBD2. Germline assignment: CDR1 MNHNS and CDR2 SASEGT. The CDR3 is made up of 19 amino acids. J lost 0 bases, V lost 2 bases, and 10 bases had no gene match. CDR3: CASSELRPTSGGYQETQYF. For the CDR3, the DNA is TGTGCCAGCAGTGAACTGAGGCCTACTAGCGGGGGGTACCAAGAGACCCAGTACTTC.

The table lists this clonotype with a few counts. The chain is built from TRBV20-1 and TRBJ2-3; perhaps TRBD2 as D (6 bases). From germline, CDR1 is DFQATT and CDR2 SNEGSKA (reference sequence). The V gene lost 0 bases and the J gene lost 6 bases, with 13 bases spanning the gap. The CDR3 sequence is 14 residues long. In DNA form, the CDR3 reads TGCAGTGCTAGAGACCTAGCCGGAGGGGATACGCAGTATTTT. This codes for CSARDLAGGDTQYF.

There are a few counts of this clonotype. An end of the junction does not agree with germline; a read error may underlie this. The rearrangement links TRBV12-3 or TRBV12-4 to TRBJ1-2; D gene ambiguous. CDR3 length: 14 residues. Here the CDR3 DNA reads TGTGCCAGCAGTTCCCGGAGGACTAACTATAGCTACACCTTC. Translated, it gives CASSSRRTNYSYTF.

This clonotype was observed a few times. The CDR3 here is CASSHIAGGQDTQYF. In nucleotides, the CDR3 is TGTGCCAGCAGCCACATAGCGGGGGGACAAGATACGCAGTATTTT. The chain carries TRBV6-5 and TRBJ2-3; 10 bases align to TRBD2. J gave up 5 bases and V 6 bases, and 8 bases lay outside the gene matches. The CDR3 length is 15 residues. CDR1 and CDR2 (germline): MNHEY, SVGAGI.

The table lists this clonotype with a few counts. The chain links TRBV12-3 or TRBV12-4 to TRBJ1-1, with TRBD1 identical over 12 bases. V shed 5 bases, J shed 5 bases, and the junction held 6 bases outside the gene matches. CDR3 length equals 15 residues. The CDR3, as DNA: TGTGCCAGCAGTCCGGGACAGGGGGCGCGGACTGAAGCTTTCTTT. Protein product: CASSPGQGARTEAFF.

The chain links TRBV20-1 to TRBJ2-5, with no clear D. V dropped 7 bases and J dropped 1 base, with 10 bases sitting between them. The CDR3 consists of 12 residues. Germline V gene lookup returns CDR1 DFQATT and CDR2 SNEGSKA (reference sequence). The CDR3 nucleotides read TGCAGTGTTTGGAGAAGCCAAGAGACCCAGTACTTC. This translates into CSVWRSQETQYF.

The J gene is TRBJ2-1, the V gene TRBV27; D is ambiguous. The better agreement between TRBJ2-7 and the DNA end casts doubt on the J call. CDR3 size: 15 residues. The germline CDR1 and CDR2 sequences are MNHEY and SMNVEV (reference sequence). The CDR3 loop reads CASRDWLSSYNEQYF. Here the CDR3 DNA reads TGTGCCAGCAGAGACTGGTTAAGCTCCTACAATGAGCAGTACTTC.

This chain links TRBV6-5 with TRBJ1-2; D might be TRBD1 (5 bases). V was shortened by 6 bases and J by 5 bases, with 19 bases between the two germline ends. The CDR3 length is 15 residues. CDR1 and CDR2 from the germline V gene are MNHEY and SVGAGI. In DNA, the CDR3 is TGTGCCAGCAGCCTGAGTGGTGGGGCCCTTTATGGCTACACCTTC. Its protein product is CASSLSGGALYGYTF.

A few counts support this clonotype. This chain uses TRBV29-1 with TRBJ2-3, with 13 bases matching TRBD2. CDR3 length equals 14 residues. J lost 4 bases, V lost 7 bases, and 5 bases had no gene match. Germline V gene sequence: CDR1 SQVTM, CDR2 ANQGSEA. The CDR3 here is CSAKTSGGPDTQYF. CDR3 nucleotide sequence: TGCAGCGCCAAGACTAGCGGGGGGCCAGATACGCAGTATTTT.

V is TRBV20-1 and J is TRBJ1-2, with 7 bases matching TRBD1. The germline V gene has CDR1 DFQATT and CDR2 SNEGSKA (reference sequence). CDR3 length: 11 amino acids. Unmatched junction bases numbered 3, after V lost 3 bases and J lost 8 bases. The chain's CDR3 is CSARTGHGYTF. As DNA, the CDR3 is TGCAGTGCTAGGACAGGGCACGGCTACACCTTC.

This sequence joins TRBV5-6 and TRBJ1-2; 7 bases match TRBD1. V lost 4 bases to trimming and J lost 6 bases; unmatched junction nucleotides: 6. Germline CDR1 SGHDT, CDR2 YYEEEE. CDR3 length: 13 residues. CDR3 amino acids: CASSHRGGDGYTF. The CDR3 DNA reads as TGTGCCAGCAGCCACAGGGGAGGGGATGGCTACACCTTC.

This rearrangement joins TRBV6-5 to TRBJ2-5; D possibly corresponds to TRBD1 (5 bases). The J call may be faulty, since TRBJ2-7 better matches the DNA end. The CDR3 runs to 13 residues. Germline CDR1 MNHEY, CDR2 SVGAGI. As DNA, the CDR3 is TGTGCCAGCAGGACTGGGGCTGGGAACGAGCAGTACTTC. Translated, it gives CASRTGAGNEQYF.

This clonotype was seen once. The rearrangement links TRBV5-6 to TRBJ2-2; D is unclear. V was trimmed by 0 bases and J by 7 bases, leaving 13 bases between them. This CDR3 contains 15 residues. Germline V gene lookup returns CDR1 SGHDT and CDR2 YYEEEE. DNA for the CDR3: TGTGCCAGCAGCTTGGCCCCAGTCACTATCGGGGAGCTGTTTTTT. Its protein is CASSLAPVTIGELFF.

The V gene is TRBV20-1, the J gene TRBJ2-3; no reliable D call. There are 15 residues in the CDR3. CDR1 is DFQATT and CDR2 is SNEGSKA in the germline V gene (reference sequence). Trimming took 1 base from V and 0 from J, leaving 11 bases between them. The CDR3, as DNA: TGCAGTGCTAGAGCCCCGGCCTCTAGCACAGATACGCAGTATTTT. Its translation: CSARAPASSTDTQYF.

The rearrangement links TRBV14 to TRBJ1-2; D is possibly TRBD1 (6 bases). The CDR3 consists of 16 residues. Trimming removed 2 bases from V and 2 bases from J, with 15 bases in between. The germline CDR1 and CDR2 sequences are SGHDN and FVKESK. The CDR3 loop is CASSQLHRDPNYGYTF. The CDR3, as DNA: TGTGCCAGCAGCCAACTACACAGGGATCCCAACTATGGCTACACCTTC. Using reference TRBV14 and TRBJ1-2 for the parts outside the CDR3, the full variable domain is EAGVTQFPSHSVIEKGQTVTLRCDPISGHDNLYWYRRVMGKEIKFLLHFVKESKQDESGMPNNRFLAERTGGTYSTLKVQPAELEDSGVYFCASSQLHRDPNYGYTFGSGTRLTVV.

The gene calls are TRBV12-3 or TRBV12-4 and TRBJ2-5; 7 bases are a match to TRBD1. The V gene end was trimmed by 7 bases and the J gene end by 1 base; junction bases not matched to a gene: 3. This CDR3 spans 13 amino acids. CDR3 sequence (DNA): TGTGCCAGCACCAGGACAGGCCAAGAGACCCAGTACTTC. This translates into CASTRTGQETQYF.

The rearrangement joins TRBV6-6 to TRBJ2-4, with 7 positions matching TRBD1. Judging by the DNA end, TRBJ2-5 fits better; the J call may be wrong. The CDR3 contains 14 residues. CDR1 is MNHNY and CDR2 is SVGAGI in the germline V gene (reference sequence). The CDR3 region is CASSYRGQVETQYF. The CDR3 DNA reads TGTGCCAGCAGTTATAGAGGACAGGTAGAGACCCAGTACTTC.

The chain recombines TRBV7-2 with TRBJ1-1; a weak D match, TRBD1 (5 bases). V was shortened by 3 bases and J by 6 bases, with 20 bases between the two germline ends. In germline, CDR1 is SGHTA, CDR2 FQGNSA. The CDR3 loop spans 16 amino acids. In nucleotides, the CDR3 is TGTGCCAGCAGCTTGAGGGGTAGGGCTTTCCACGCTGAAGCTTTCTTT. Amino acid sequence: CASSLRGRAFHAEAFF.

V gene TRBV3-1 combines with J gene TRBJ2-4, with 10 nucleotides matching TRBD2. TRBJ2-5 explains the end of the DNA better; the J call may be wrong. Germline V gene lookup returns CDR1 LGHDT and CDR2 YNNKEL (reference sequence). The length of the CDR3 is 14 residues. The CDR3 nucleotides are TGTGCCAGCAGCCATGGGACTAGCGAAGAGACCCAGTACTTC. It is translated as CASSHGTSEETQYF.

This clonotype was observed many times. The chain has TRBV29-1 and TRBJ2-7, with D possibly TRBD2 on 6 matching bases. Trimming took off 7 bases at V and 2 bases at J, with 12 bases between the two ends. The V gene's germline CDR1 is SQVTM and CDR2 ANQGSEA. This CDR3 spans 12 amino acids. As DNA, the CDR3 is TGCAGCGGGGGGGACCCTACCTACGAGCAGTACTTC. Translated, it gives CSGGDPTYEQYF.

The chain joins TRBV7-9 to TRBJ2-3; 8 nucleotides agree with TRBD2. This CDR3 comprises 14 residues. In germline, CDR1 is SEHNR, CDR2 FQNEAQ (reference sequence). Trimming cost V 3 bases and J 2 bases; bases outside gene matches: 1. The CDR3 reads CASSFGGATDTQYF. CDR3 DNA sequence: TGTGCCAGCAGCTTCGGGGGGGCCACAGATACGCAGTATTTT.

The chain combines TRBV11-1 with TRBJ2-1; 12 bases line up with TRBD1. Germline V gene data show CDR1 as SGHAT and CDR2 as FQDESV (reference sequence). The CDR3 has 17 amino acids. The V and J ends lost 5 bases and 2 bases, in that order; junction bases with no gene match: 7. In DNA, the CDR3 is TGTGCCAGCAGCCGGGACAGGGGGCAGAGCCCCTACAATGAGCAGTTCTTC. This sequence encodes CASSRDRGQSPYNEQFF.

This clonotype appeared many times. J is TRBJ2-1 and V is TRBV20-1, with no clear D. Per germline, CDR1 DFQATT and CDR2 SNEGSKA (reference sequence). V dropped 0 bases and J dropped 5 bases, with 11 bases sitting between them. This CDR3 is built from 14 residues. CDR3 amino acids: CSARDWSVNNEQFF. As DNA, the CDR3 is TGCAGTGCTAGAGATTGGAGCGTAAACAATGAGCAGTTCTTC.